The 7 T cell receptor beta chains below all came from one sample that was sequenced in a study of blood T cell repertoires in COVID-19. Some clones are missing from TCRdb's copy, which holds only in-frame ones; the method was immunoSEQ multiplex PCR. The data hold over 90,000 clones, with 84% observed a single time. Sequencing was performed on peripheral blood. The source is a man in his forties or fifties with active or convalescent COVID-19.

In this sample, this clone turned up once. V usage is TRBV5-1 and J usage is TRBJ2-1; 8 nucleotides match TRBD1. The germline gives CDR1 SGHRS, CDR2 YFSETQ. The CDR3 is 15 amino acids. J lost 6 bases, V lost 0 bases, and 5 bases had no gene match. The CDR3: CASSLEGQGGNEQFF. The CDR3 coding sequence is TGCGCCAGCAGCTTGGAAGGACAGGGAGGCAATGAGCAGTTCTTC.

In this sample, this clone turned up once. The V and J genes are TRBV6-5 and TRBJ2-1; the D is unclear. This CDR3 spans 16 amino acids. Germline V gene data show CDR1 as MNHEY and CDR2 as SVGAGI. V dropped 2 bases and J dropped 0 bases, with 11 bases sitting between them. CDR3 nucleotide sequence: TGTGCCAGCAGTTACCGTCGACATAGCTCCTACAATGAGCAGTTCTTC. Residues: CASSYRRHSSYNEQFF.

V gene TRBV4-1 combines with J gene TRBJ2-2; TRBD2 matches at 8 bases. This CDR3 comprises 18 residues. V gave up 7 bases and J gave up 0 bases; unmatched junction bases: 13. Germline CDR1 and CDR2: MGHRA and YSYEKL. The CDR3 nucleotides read TGCGCCAGCACCACAGGCCCCTTAGCGGGGTCGAACACCGGGGAGCTGTTTTTT. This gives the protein CASTTGPLAGSNTGELFF.

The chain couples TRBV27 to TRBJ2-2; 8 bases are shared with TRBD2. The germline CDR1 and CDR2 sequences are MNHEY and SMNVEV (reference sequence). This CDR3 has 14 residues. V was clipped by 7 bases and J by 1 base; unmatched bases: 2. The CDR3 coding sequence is TGTGCCAGCAACCGGGGGGGGAACACCGGGGAGCTGTTTTTT. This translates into CASNRGGNTGELFF.

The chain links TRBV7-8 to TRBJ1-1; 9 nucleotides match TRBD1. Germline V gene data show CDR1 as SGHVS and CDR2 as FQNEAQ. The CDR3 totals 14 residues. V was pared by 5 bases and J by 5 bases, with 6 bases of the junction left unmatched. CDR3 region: CASSAHRGPTEAFF. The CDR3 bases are TGTGCCAGCAGCGCCCACAGGGGGCCAACTGAAGCTTTCTTT.

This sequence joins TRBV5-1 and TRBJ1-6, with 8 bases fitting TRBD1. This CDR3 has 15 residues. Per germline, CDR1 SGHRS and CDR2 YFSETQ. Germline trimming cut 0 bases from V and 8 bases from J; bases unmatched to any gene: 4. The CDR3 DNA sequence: TGCGCCAGCAGCTTGGCCCCACAGGGGGATTCACCCCTCCACTTT. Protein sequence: CASSLAPQGDSPLHF.

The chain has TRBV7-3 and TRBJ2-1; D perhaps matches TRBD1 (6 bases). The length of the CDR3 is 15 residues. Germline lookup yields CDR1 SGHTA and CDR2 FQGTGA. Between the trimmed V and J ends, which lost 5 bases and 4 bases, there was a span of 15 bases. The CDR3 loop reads CASSAQGLSYNEQFF. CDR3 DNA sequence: TGTGCCAGCAGCGCACAGGGATTGAGTTACAATGAGCAGTTCTTC.